Presented here are 15 T cell receptor beta chains from one specimen sequenced in a study of a mutant IDH1 vaccine in newly diagnosed glioma. The assay was immunoSEQ multiplex PCR, and TCRdb's table has in-frame clones only and misses some. The repertoire holds 90,000 to 100,000 clones, with 85% to 90% as singletons. Their specific antigens are unknown. Time point meaning: week 47, end of study. In every dose of vaccine, 300 ug of mutant IDH1 20-mer peptide was given alongside topical imiquimod. Sequenced material: PBMCs, taken from a glioma patient whose treatment included an IDH1 peptide vaccine. The receptors here all came from a woman aged 50 to 60 with glioma.

The V and J genes are TRBV6-6 and TRBJ2-7; D unresolved. The CDR3 covers 14 residues. V gave up 0 bases and J gave up 2 bases, with 8 bases separating them. Per the germline V gene, CDR1 is MNHNY and CDR2 is SVGAGI (reference sequence). CDR3 protein: CASSYSNDAYEQYF. The DNA for the CDR3 is TGTGCCAGCAGTTACTCGAATGACGCCTACGAGCAGTACTTC.

The V gene is TRBV29-1, the J gene TRBJ2-5; no clear D. Germline V gene data show CDR1 as SQVTM and CDR2 as ANQGSEA. The CDR3 consists of 14 residues. Deletions cut 1 base from V and 4 bases from J, with 13 bases between. The CDR3 protein is CSVEVPSSIETQYF. The CDR3 DNA is TGCAGCGTTGAAGTCCCCTCATCGATAGAGACCCAGTACTTC.

This clone was found once. The genes are TRBV10-1 and TRBJ1-1, with TRBD1 identical over 7 bases. The CDR3 totals 13 residues. Germline V gene data show CDR1 as WNHNN and CDR2 as SYGVQD (reference sequence). V shed 5 bases and J 2 bases; nucleotides not matched to a gene: 2. CDR3 residues: CASSRQGNTEAFF. In DNA form, the CDR3 reads TGCGCCAGCAGTCGACAGGGAAACACTGAAGCTTTCTTT.

V is TRBV4-1 and J is TRBJ2-3; 8 nucleotides line up with TRBD2. J lost 4 bases, V lost 4 bases, and 1 base had no gene match. From germline, CDR1 is MGHRA and CDR2 YSYEKL. CDR3 length equals 13 residues. The CDR3 coding sequence is TGCGCCAGCAGCCGACTAGCGCCAGATACGCAGTATTTT. Translating it yields CASSRLAPDTQYF.

The chain has TRBV9 and TRBJ1-1, with a weak D call TRBD1 (5 bases). Per the germline V gene, CDR1 is SGDLS and CDR2 is YYNGEE. V was shortened by 5 bases and J by 5 bases, with 13 bases between the two germline ends. There are 13 residues in the CDR3. The CDR3 here is CASSVLWGTEAFF. CDR3 sequence (DNA): TGTGCCAGCAGTGTTTTGTGGGGGACTGAAGCTTTCTTT.

This chain uses TRBV9 with TRBJ2-5; TRBD2 agrees at 8 bases. The J segment lost 5 bases and the V segment lost 4 bases, leaving 10 bases of the junction unmatched. This CDR3 is built from 15 residues. CDR1 is SGDLS, CDR2 YYNGEE, per germline. The CDR3 region has the DNA TGTGCCAGCAGCCGGCGGGGGGCGCCCCAGGAGACCCAGTACTTC. This gives the protein CASSRRGAPQETQYF.

This clone was counted a single time. The rearrangement links TRBV28 to TRBJ1-1; D perhaps matches TRBD1 (5 bases). The CDR3 sequence is 14 residues long. The V gene's germline CDR1 is MDHEN and CDR2 SYDVKM. V gave up 1 base and J gave up 5 bases, with 11 bases separating them. The CDR3 reads CASSLFRGRTEAFF. The CDR3 DNA follows: TGTGCCAGCAGTTTATTCCGGGGGAGGACTGAAGCTTTCTTT. Full variable domain (rest looked up from reference TRBV28 and TRBJ1-1): DVKVTQSSRYLVKRTGEKVFLECVQDMDHENMFWYRQDPGLGLRLIYFSYDVKMKEKGDIPEGYSVSREKKERFSLILESASTNQTSMYLCASSLFRGRTEAFFGQGTRLTVV.

This clone has more than one count but fewer than ten. The chain has TRBV5-1 and TRBJ1-2; D gene unclear. The CDR3 spans 14 residues. Germline V gives CDR1 SGHRS, CDR2 YFSETQ. Trimming shortened V by 5 bases and J by 2 bases, and 13 bases separated the two germline ends. DNA for the CDR3: TGCGCCAGCAGAACACCGACGGAAAACTATGGCTACACCTTC. Its protein product is CASRTPTENYGYTF. Filled out from reference TRBV5-1 and TRBJ1-2, the complete variable domain reads KAGVTQTPRYLIKTRGQQVTLSCSPISGHRSVSWYQQTPGQGLQFLFEYFSETQRNKGNFPGRFSGRQFSNSRSEMNVSTLELGDSALYLCASRTPTENYGYTFGSGTRLTVV.

V usage is TRBV5-4 and J usage is TRBJ2-1; 8 bases are a match to TRBD2. CDR3 size: 15 residues. Germline CDR1 SGHNT, CDR2 YYREEE (reference sequence). Trimming took 5 bases from V and 4 from J; bases not matched to a gene: 8. CDR3 sequence: CASSPGTSGYNEQFF. The CDR3 DNA sequence: TGTGCCAGCAGTCCCGGTACTAGCGGATACAATGAGCAGTTCTTC.

The gene calls are TRBV7-9 and TRBJ1-4, with D perhaps matching TRBD1 (6 bases). V lost 0 bases to trimming and J lost 8 bases, with 13 bases between them. This CDR3 spans 15 amino acids. The germline V gene encodes CDR1 SEHNR and CDR2 FQNEAQ (reference sequence). DNA for the CDR3: TGTGCCAGCAGCTTAGCGCGGGGGCAGGTCGAAAAACTGTTTTTT. This gives the protein CASSLARGQVEKLFF.

The chain employs TRBV2 and TRBJ2-2; D unclear. The CDR3 runs 12 residues. Trimming took 7 bases from V and 0 from J, leaving 3 bases between them. CDR1 SNHLY and CDR2 FYNNEI come from the germline V gene. The CDR3 region has the DNA TGTGCCAGCAAAACGAACACCGGGGAGCTGTTTTTT. It codes for CASKTNTGELFF.

This clone has only one observation. The chain uses TRBV13 and TRBJ2-1; the D gene is possibly TRBD2 (5 bases). The CDR3 runs 15 residues. Germline V gives CDR1 PRHDT, CDR2 FYEKMQ (reference sequence). V lost 5 bases, J lost 3 bases, and 14 bases lay in between. As DNA, the CDR3 is TGTGCCAGCAGCGAGAGGGTGTCACTCTACAATGAGCAGTTCTTC. Translating it yields CASSERVSLYNEQFF. The whole variable domain, filled in from reference TRBV13 and TRBJ2-1, reads AAGVIQSPRHLIKEKRETATLKCYPIPRHDTVYWYQQGPGQDPQFLISFYEKMQSDKGSIPDRFSAQQFSDYHSELNMSSLELGDSALYFCASSERVSLYNEQFFGPGTRLTVL.

This clone was observed a single time. This CDR3 is CASSYQGQPQHF. The CDR3 DNA reads TGTGCCAGCAGCTACCAGGGGCAGCCCCAGCATTTT. V usage is TRBV5-6 and J usage is TRBJ1-5, with D possibly TRBD1 on 6 matching bases. V was pared by 3 bases and J by 7 bases, with 8 bases between. CDR1 and CDR2 from the germline V gene are SGHDT and YYEEEE. The CDR3 totals 12 residues.

This chain connects TRBV27 to TRBJ2-1; 7 bases match TRBD2. V shed 7 bases, J shed 3 bases, and the junction held 9 bases outside the gene matches. CDR3 length: 15 amino acids. CDR1 and CDR2 from the germline V gene are MNHEY and SMNVEV (reference sequence). DNA of the CDR3: TGTGCCAGCAATGCCGGGACTAACTTCTACAATGAGCAGTTCTTC. Protein sequence: CASNAGTNFYNEQFF.

The rearrangement uses TRBV6-5 and TRBJ1-1; the D gene is possibly TRBD1 (5 bases). The V gene lost 4 bases and the J gene lost 4 bases, with 13 bases spanning the gap. The CDR3 is 14 residues long. Germline lookup yields CDR1 MNHEY and CDR2 SVGAGI. DNA of the CDR3: TGTGCCAGCAGTTGGGGCTCTGTGGGCACTGAAGCTTTCTTT. This sequence encodes CASSWGSVGTEAFF.